This T cell receptor beta chain came from a study of T cells in Graves' hyperthyroidism and ophthalmopathy. Uncontrolled infection, other autoimmune disease, pregnancy and lactation each barred patients from inclusion. General observations from the study: Most thyroid clonotypes with frequency above 0.001 were detected in blood. Model predictions of ophthalmopathy came a median 6.5 months before onset. Separating ophthalmopathy from stable hyperthyroidism was achieved by a 13 V-J model.

Of note for this clonotype: Its target is not known.

The germline CDR1 and CDR2 sequences are SGDLS and YYNGEE. The V gene end was trimmed by 3 bases and the J gene end by 4 bases; junction bases not matched to a gene: 7. The CDR3 is 15 amino acids. TCR beta CDR3 sequences were amplified from RNA transcripts. The HTBI primer set was used in a first-round RT-PCR of the TCR CDR3. MiXCR, run by TCRdb on the multiplex PCR reads, gives a single entry per CDR3 protein. The table has roughly 510,000 distinct CDR3 sequences, around 43% seen once; the top ten hold 44%. The gene calls are TRBV9 and TRBJ2-5; 9 positions match TRBD2. The source material was peripheral blood or thyroid tissue (not recorded which). This sequence originates from an adult woman with Graves' disease, either hyperthyroidism or ophthalmopathy (not recorded which). CDR3 sequence: CASSGRAGGLETQYF. The CDR3 coding sequence is TGTGCCAGCAGCGGCCGAGCGGGGGGCTTAGAGACCCAGTACTTC.